The 4 T cell receptor beta chains reported below all come from one sample, sequenced in a study of radiation and T cells in renal cell carcinoma. Data came from immunoSEQ multiplex PCR; TCRdb stores just in-frame clones and leaves some out. Here the sample spans approximately 100,000 clones, about 86% being singletons. The time point is: baseline pretreatment blood. As for treatment: 15 Gy SBRT to primary tumor, nephrectomy 4 weeks later. This material consisted of blood, taken from a patient whose treatment included radiotherapy and nephrectomy. Receptor source: a man over 45 with renal cell carcinoma.

This clone was picked up one time. The chain links TRBV5-1 to TRBJ2-6, with a possible D match to TRBD2 (5 bases). The V end was cut by 0 bases, the J end by 2 bases, with 9 bases between. CDR3 size: 16 residues. Germline V gives CDR1 SGHRS, CDR2 YFSETQ. CDR3 sequence reads: CASSLVSGTGANVLTF. The CDR3 bases are TGCGCCAGCAGCTTGGTTTCCGGGACTGGGGCCAACGTCCTGACTTTC.

The chain is built from TRBV11-2 and TRBJ2-7, with 11 nucleotides matching TRBD2. The length of the CDR3 is 17 residues. From germline, CDR1 is SGHAT and CDR2 FQNNGV. With V trimmed by 7 bases and J by 0 bases, 11 bases remained unmatched. CDR3 region: CASTAGLAGMSSYEQYF. CDR3 nucleotides: TGTGCCAGCACCGCCGGACTAGCGGGTATGAGCTCCTACGAGCAGTACTTC.

This rearrangement joins TRBV6-5 to TRBJ2-3, with TRBD2 matching over 8 bases. Losses at the gene ends were 4 bases for V and 2 bases for J; bases not matched to a gene: 8. This CDR3 is built from 16 residues. The V gene's germline CDR1 is MNHEY and CDR2 SVGAGI. The DNA for the CDR3 is TGTGCCAGCAGTTGGGTTAGCGGGGCTCCCACAGATACGCAGTATTTT. Protein product: CASSWVSGAPTDTQYF.

The chain recombines TRBV6-5 with TRBJ1-2; 11 positions agree with TRBD1. V dropped 6 bases and J dropped 3; count of bases not matched to a gene: 6. The CDR3 totals 15 residues. Germline-derived CDR1 and CDR2 are MNHEY and SVGAGI. The CDR3 is CASRLMGQGDYGYTF. The CDR3 coding sequence is TGTGCCAGCAGGCTTATGGGACAGGGGGACTATGGCTACACCTTC.